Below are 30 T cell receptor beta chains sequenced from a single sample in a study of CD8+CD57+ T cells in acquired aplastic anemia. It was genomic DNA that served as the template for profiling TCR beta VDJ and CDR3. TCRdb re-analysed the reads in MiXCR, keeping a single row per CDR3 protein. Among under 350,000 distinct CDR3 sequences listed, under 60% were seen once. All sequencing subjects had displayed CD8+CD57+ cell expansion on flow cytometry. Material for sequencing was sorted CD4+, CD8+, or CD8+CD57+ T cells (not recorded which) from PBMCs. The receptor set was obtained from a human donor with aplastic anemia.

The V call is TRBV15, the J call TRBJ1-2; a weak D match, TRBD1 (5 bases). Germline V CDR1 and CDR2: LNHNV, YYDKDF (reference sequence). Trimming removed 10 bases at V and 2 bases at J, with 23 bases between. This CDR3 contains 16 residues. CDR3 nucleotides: TGTGCCATCCAATCTGGACACGCAAACCAGAACTATGGCTACACCTTC. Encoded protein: CAIQSGHANQNYGYTF.

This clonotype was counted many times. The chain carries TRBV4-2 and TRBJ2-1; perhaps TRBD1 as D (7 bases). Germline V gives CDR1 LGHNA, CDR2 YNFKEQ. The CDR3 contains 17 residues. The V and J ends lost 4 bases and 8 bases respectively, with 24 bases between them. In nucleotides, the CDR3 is TGTGCCAGCAGCCTTCGTTTGCAGGGGGGCCAGGGGTATGAGCAGTTCTTC. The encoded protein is CASSLRLQGGQGYEQFF.

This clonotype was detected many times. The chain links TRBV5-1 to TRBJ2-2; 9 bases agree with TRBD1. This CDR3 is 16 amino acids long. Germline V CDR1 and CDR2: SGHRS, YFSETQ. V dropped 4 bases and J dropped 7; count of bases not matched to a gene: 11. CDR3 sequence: CASSATGTGIFGELFF. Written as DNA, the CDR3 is TGCGCCAGCAGCGCAACCGGGACAGGGATCTTCGGGGAGCTGTTTTTT.

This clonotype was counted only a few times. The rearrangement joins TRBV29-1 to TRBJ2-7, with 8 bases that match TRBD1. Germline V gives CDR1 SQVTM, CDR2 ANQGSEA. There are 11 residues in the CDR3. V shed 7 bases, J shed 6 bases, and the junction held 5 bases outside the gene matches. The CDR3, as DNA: TGCAGCGCCAGGGGGCCTAGCGAGCAGTACTTC. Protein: CSARGPSEQYF.

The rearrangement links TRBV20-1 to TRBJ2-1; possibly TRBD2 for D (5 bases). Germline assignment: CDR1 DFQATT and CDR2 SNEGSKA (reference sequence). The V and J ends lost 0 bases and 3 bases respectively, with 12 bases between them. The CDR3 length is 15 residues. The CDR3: CSARDVSGHYNEQFF. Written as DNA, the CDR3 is TGCAGTGCTAGAGATGTGAGCGGCCACTACAATGAGCAGTTCTTC.

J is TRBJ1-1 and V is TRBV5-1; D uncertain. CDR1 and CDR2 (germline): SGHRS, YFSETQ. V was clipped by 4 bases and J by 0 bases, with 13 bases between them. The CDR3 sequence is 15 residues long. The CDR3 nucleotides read TGCGCCAGCAGCACCAACGCCGGGATGAACACTGAAGCTTTCTTT. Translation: CASSTNAGMNTEAFF.

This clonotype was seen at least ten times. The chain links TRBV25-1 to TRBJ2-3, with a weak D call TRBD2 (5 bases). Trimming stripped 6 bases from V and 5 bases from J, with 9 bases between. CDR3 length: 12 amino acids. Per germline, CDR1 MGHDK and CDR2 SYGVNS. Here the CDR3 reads CASRRAGDTQYF. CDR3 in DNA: TGTGCCAGCAGACGCGCGGGAGATACGCAGTATTTT.

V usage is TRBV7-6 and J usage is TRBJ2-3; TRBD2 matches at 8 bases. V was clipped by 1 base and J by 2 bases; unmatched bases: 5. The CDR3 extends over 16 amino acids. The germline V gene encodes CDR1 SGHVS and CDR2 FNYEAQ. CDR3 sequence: CASSLGGAGATDTQYF. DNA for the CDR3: TGTGCCAGCAGCTTAGGAGGAGCGGGGGCCACAGATACGCAGTATTTT.

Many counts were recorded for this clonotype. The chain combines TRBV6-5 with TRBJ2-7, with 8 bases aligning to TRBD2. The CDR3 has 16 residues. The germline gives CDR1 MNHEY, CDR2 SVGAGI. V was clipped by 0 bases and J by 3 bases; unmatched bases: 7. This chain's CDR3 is CASSYSNAGGRYEQYF. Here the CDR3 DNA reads TGTGCCAGCAGTTACTCGAACGCGGGAGGCCGCTACGAGCAGTACTTC.

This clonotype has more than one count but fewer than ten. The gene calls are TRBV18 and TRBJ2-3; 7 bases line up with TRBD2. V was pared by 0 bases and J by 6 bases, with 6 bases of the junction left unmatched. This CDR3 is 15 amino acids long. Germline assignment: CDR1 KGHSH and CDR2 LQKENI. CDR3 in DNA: TGTGCCAGCTCACCACCGGGGGGGAGGGCCGATACGCAGTATTTT. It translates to CASSPPGGRADTQYF.

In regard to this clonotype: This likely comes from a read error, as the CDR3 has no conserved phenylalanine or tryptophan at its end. The CDR3 here is CASSRTGVYPQHS. The CDR3 DNA sequence: TGTGCCAGCAGCCGGACAGGGGTCTACCCCCAGCATTCT. The V and J genes are TRBV7-9 and TRBJ1-5; 9 bases are a match to TRBD1. The CDR3 runs to 13 residues. Germline CDR1 and CDR2: SEHNR and FQNEAQ (reference sequence). The V gene end was trimmed by 5 bases and the J gene end by 10 bases; junction bases not matched to a gene: 6.

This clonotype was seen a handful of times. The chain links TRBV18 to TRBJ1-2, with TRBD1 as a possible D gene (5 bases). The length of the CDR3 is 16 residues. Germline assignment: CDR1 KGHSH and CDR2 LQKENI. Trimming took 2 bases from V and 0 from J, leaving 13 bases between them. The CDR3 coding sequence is TGTGCCAGCTCACCAGATCGGGGGAGAGCTAACTATGGCTACACCTTC. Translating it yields CASSPDRGRANYGYTF.

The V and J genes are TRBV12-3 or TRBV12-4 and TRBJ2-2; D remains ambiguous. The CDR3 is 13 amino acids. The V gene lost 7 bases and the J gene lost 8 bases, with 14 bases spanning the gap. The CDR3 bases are TGTGCCAGCACCCTTATAAGGGCTGGGGAGCTGTTTTTT. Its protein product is CASTLIRAGELFF.

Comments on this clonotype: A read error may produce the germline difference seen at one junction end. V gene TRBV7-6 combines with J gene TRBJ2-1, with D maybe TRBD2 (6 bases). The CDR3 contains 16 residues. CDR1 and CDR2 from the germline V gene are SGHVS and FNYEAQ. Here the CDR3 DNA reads TGTGCCAGCAGCCCTTCGGCGGGGCTTTACGGCAATGAGCAGGTCTTC. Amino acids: CASSPSAGLYGNEQVF.

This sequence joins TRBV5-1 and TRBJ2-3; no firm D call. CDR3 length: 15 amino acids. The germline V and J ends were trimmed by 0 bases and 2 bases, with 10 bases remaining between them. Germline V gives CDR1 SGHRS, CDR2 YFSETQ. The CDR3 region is CASSLDPPTTDTQYF. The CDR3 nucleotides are TGCGCCAGCAGCTTGGACCCGCCCACCACAGATACGCAGTATTTT. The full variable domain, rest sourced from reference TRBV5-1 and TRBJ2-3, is KAGVTQTPRYLIKTRGQQVTLSCSPISGHRSVSWYQQTPGQGLQFLFEYFSETQRNKGNFPGRFSGRQFSNSRSEMNVSTLELGDSALYLCASSLDPPTTDTQYFGPGTRLTVL.

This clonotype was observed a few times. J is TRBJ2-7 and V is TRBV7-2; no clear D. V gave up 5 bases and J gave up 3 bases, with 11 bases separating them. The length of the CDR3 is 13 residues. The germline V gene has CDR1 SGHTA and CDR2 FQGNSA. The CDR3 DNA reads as TGTGCCAGCAGCCCCGGTCGAGTCTACGAGCAGTACTTC. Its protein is CASSPGRVYEQYF.

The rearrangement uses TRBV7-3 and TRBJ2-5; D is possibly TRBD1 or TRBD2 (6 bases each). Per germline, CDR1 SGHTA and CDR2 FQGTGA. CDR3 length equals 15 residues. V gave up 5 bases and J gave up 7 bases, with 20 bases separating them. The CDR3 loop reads CASSVSPSRGGTQYF. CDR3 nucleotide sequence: TGTGCCAGCAGCGTATCGCCTTCCAGGGGAGGGACCCAGTACTTC.

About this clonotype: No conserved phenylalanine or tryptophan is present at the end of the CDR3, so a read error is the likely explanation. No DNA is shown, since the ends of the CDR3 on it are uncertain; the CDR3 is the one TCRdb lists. This chain's CDR3 is CASSMSFGQ. The chain has TRBV5-8 and TRBJ2-6; the table's D gene call, TRBD1, was not cross checked with the DNA. The CDR3 adds up to 9 amino acids, both ends counted. Germline CDR1 is SGHTS and CDR2 is YDEGEE.

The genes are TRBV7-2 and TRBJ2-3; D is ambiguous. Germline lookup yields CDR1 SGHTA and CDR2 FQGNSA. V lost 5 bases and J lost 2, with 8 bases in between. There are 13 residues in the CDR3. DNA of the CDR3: TGTGCCAGCAGCCTTCAAATCACAGATACGCAGTATTTT. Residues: CASSLQITDTQYF.

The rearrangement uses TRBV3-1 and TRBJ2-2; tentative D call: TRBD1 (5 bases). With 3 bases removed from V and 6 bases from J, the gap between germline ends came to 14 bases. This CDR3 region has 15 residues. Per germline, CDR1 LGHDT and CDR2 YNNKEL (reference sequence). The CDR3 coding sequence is TGTGCCAGCAGCCAGGTCGACAGTTACCCCGGGGAGCTGTTTTTT. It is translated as CASSQVDSYPGELFF. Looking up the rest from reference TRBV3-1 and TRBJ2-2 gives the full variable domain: DTAVSQTPKYLVTQMGNDKSIKCEQNLGHDTMYWYKQDSKKFLKIMFSYNNKELIINETVPNRFSPKSPDKAHLNLHINSLELGDSAVYFCASSQVDSYPGELFFGEGSRLTVL.

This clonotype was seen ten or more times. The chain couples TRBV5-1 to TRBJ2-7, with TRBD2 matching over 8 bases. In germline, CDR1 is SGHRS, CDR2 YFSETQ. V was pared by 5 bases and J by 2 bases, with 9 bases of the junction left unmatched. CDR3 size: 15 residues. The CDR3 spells CASSSSGGSPYEQYF. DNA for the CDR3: TGCGCCAGCAGTTCGAGCGGGGGTTCCCCCTACGAGCAGTACTTC.

The CDR3 DNA is TGTGCCACCAGTGATTTGGAGACAGTCAGGGCCCTCCACTTT. Translated, it gives CATSDLETVRALHF. The V and J genes are TRBV24-1 and TRBJ1-6; D perhaps matches TRBD1 (5 bases). Germline V lookup: CDR1 KGHDR, CDR2 SFDVKD. Trimming left V 0 bases short and J 14 bases short, with 13 bases between. The CDR3 extends over 14 amino acids.

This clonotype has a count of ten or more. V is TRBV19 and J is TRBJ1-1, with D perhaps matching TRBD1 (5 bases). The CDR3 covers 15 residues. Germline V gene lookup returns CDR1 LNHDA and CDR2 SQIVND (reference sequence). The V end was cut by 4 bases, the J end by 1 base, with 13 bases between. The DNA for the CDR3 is TGTGCCAGTAGTACCAGGGTCCTGGGGAACACTGAAGCTTTCTTT. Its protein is CASSTRVLGNTEAFF. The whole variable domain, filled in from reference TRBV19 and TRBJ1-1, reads DGGITQSPKYLFRKEGQNVTLSCEQNLNHDAMYWYRQDPGQGLRLIYYSQIVNDFQKGDIAEGYSVSREKKESFPLTVTSAQKNPTAFYLCASSTRVLGNTEAFFGQGTRLTVV.

CDR3 amino acids: CSAPSVGGHEQYF. The CDR3 nucleotides are TGCAGTGCTCCCAGCGTAGGGGGCCACGAGCAGTACTTC. This chain connects TRBV20-1 to TRBJ2-7; 7 bases align to TRBD1. Trimming removed 5 bases from V and 5 bases from J; junction bases left unmatched: 9. CDR3 length: 13 residues. Germline values: CDR1 DFQATT, CDR2 SNEGSKA (reference sequence).

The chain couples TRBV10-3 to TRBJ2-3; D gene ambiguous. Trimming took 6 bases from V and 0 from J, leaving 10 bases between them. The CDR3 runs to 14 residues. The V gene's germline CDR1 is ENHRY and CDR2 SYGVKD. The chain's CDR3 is CAIRAARSTDTQYF. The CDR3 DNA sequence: TGTGCCATCAGGGCCGCGAGAAGCACAGATACGCAGTATTTT.

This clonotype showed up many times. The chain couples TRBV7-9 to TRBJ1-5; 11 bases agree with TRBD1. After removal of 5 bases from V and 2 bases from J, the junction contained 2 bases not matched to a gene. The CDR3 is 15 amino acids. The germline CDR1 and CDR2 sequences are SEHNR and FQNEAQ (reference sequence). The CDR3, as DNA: TGTGCCAGCAGCGGGACAGGGGGACGCAATCAGCCCCAGCATTTT. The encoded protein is CASSGTGGRNQPQHF.

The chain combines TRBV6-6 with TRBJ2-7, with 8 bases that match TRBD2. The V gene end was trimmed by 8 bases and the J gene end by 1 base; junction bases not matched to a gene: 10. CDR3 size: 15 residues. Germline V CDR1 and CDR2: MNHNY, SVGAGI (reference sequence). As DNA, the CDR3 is TGTGCCAGCGGGGAGCGGGGGAAGGCTTCCTACGAGCAGTACTTC. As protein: CASGERGKASYEQYF.

CDR3 region: CASSLPGLNTGELFF. CDR3 in DNA: TGCGCCAGCAGCTTACCGGGACTAAACACCGGGGAGCTGTTTTTT. The chain links TRBV5-1 to TRBJ2-2; 7 bases fit TRBD2. CDR3 length equals 15 residues. CDR1 SGHRS and CDR2 YFSETQ come from the germline V gene. V shed 2 bases, J shed 2 bases, and the junction held 3 bases outside the gene matches.

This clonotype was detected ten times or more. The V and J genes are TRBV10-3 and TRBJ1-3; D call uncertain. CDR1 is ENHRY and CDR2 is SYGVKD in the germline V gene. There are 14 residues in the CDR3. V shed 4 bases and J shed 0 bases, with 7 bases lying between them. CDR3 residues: CAISGTVSGNTIYF. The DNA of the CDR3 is TGTGCCATCAGTGGAACAGTCTCTGGAAACACCATATATTTT.

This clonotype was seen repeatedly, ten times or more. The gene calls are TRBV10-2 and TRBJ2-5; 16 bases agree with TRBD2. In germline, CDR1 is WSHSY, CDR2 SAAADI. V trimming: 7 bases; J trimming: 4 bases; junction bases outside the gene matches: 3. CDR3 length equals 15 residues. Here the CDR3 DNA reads TGCGCCAGCACGGGACTAGCGGGGGGGTTAGAGACCCAGTACTTC. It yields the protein CASTGLAGGLETQYF.